Presented here are 29 T cell receptor beta chains from one specimen sequenced in a study of blood T cell repertoires in COVID-19. Sequencing was performed with immunoSEQ multiplex PCR; in TCRdb, only in-frame clones are kept and a portion is missing. The sample contains about 100,000 clones, over 75% of which appear only once. The sequenced sample consisted of peripheral blood. The receptors come from a man in his sixties with acute or convalescent COVID-19.

The chain's CDR3 is CASSVESGLSTGELFF. The CDR3 DNA is TGTGCCAGCAGCGTAGAGAGTGGACTGTCAACCGGGGAGCTGTTTTTT. J is TRBJ2-2 and V is TRBV9; D is possibly TRBD2 (5 bases). The CDR3 covers 16 residues. The germline gives CDR1 SGDLS, CDR2 YYNGEE. V lost 0 bases to trimming and J lost 5 bases, with 14 bases between them.

J is TRBJ1-2 and V is TRBV5-5; tentatively, D is TRBD1 (5 bases). Per germline, CDR1 SGHKS and CDR2 YYEKEE (reference sequence). Trimming left V 4 bases short and J 7 bases short, with 20 bases between. CDR3 size: 15 residues. As DNA, the CDR3 is TGTGCCAGCAGCCAACGCGGAGGGGTTAGTAGTGGCTACACCTTC. It specifies CASSQRGGVSSGYTF. Using reference TRBV5-5 and TRBJ1-2 for the parts outside the CDR3, the full variable domain is DAGVTQSPTHLIKTRGQQVTLRCSPISGHKSVSWYQQVLGQGPQFIFQYYEKEERGRGNFPDRFSARQFPNYSSELNVNALLLGDSALYLCASSQRGGVSSGYTFGSGTRLTVV.

This clone was observed a handful of times. The sample contains more than one DNA sequence encoding this CDR3. The chain recombines TRBV30 with TRBJ1-5, with D possibly TRBD1 on 5 matching bases. The CDR3 runs 13 residues. Trimming left V 1 base short and J 3 bases short, with 7 bases between. Germline V CDR1 and CDR2: GTSNPN, SVGIG (reference sequence). The CDR3 nucleotides read TGTGCCTGGAGTGGCAGGGTCAATCAGCCCCAGCATTTT. Translation: CAWSGRVNQPQHF.

The gene calls are TRBV28 and TRBJ1-2; D remains ambiguous. CDR3 length: 12 amino acids. The germline CDR1 and CDR2 sequences are MDHEN and SYDVKM. The V end was cut by 5 bases, the J end by 2 bases, with 6 bases between. The DNA of the CDR3 is TGTGCCAGCAGTCCTCCCAACTATGGCTACACCTTC. Protein product: CASSPPNYGYTF.

The V call is TRBV6-5, the J call TRBJ2-7, with D perhaps matching TRBD1 (5 bases). This CDR3 region has 13 residues. Trimming pared 6 bases from V and 0 bases from J, leaving 9 bases between. In germline, CDR1 is MNHEY, CDR2 SVGAGI. For the CDR3, the DNA is TGTGCCAGCAGCCCAGGGTTCTCCTACGAGCAGTACTTC. Protein: CASSPGFSYEQYF.

The V and J genes are TRBV25-1 and TRBJ1-5; weak D call: TRBD1 (6 bases). There are 15 residues in the CDR3. The V end was cut by 3 bases, the J end by 1 base, with 10 bases between. Germline V lookup: CDR1 MGHDK, CDR2 SYGVNS. The CDR3 is CASSDPGQSNQPQHF. CDR3 DNA sequence: TGTGCCAGCAGTGACCCTGGACAGAGCAATCAGCCCCAGCATTTT.

In its sample, this clone is large (0.1 to 1%). The chain couples TRBV18 to TRBJ2-7; TRBD2 matches at 9 bases. Germline lookup yields CDR1 KGHSH and CDR2 LQKENI. The CDR3 has 14 residues. V lost 4 bases and J lost 2; bases outside the gene matches: 3. CDR3 region: CASSRSGGAYEQYF. DNA for the CDR3: TGTGCCAGCTCACGTAGCGGGGGCGCCTACGAGCAGTACTTC. Together with reference TRBV18 and TRBJ2-7, the CDR3 gives the full variable domain: NAGVMQNPRHLVRRRGQEARLRCSPMKGHSHVYWYRQLPEEGLKFMVYLQKENIIDESGMPKERFSAEFPKEGPSILRIQQVVRGDSAAYFCASSRSGGAYEQYFGPGTRLTVT.

The chain has TRBV19 and TRBJ2-1; 11 bases match TRBD2. The ends lost 5 bases at V and 10 bases at J; junction bases unmatched: 7. The CDR3 length is 14 residues. CDR1 LNHDA and CDR2 SQIVND come from the germline V gene (reference sequence). The CDR3 DNA sequence: TGTGCCAGTAGTTCTTCGGGACTAGCGGAGGAGCAGTTCTTC. Protein sequence: CASSSSGLAEEQFF.

This chain joins TRBV9 and TRBJ1-1; no firm D call. The germline gives CDR1 SGDLS, CDR2 YYNGEE. This CDR3 is built from 12 residues. The V end was cut by 4 bases, the J end by 0 bases, with 4 bases between. CDR3 loop: CASSLLNTEAFF. CDR3 in DNA: TGTGCCAGCAGCCTTTTGAACACTGAAGCTTTCTTT.

V and J are TRBV11-1 and TRBJ2-5; unclear D gene. The CDR3 runs 15 residues. Germline values: CDR1 SGHAT, CDR2 FQDESV (reference sequence). The germline V and J ends were trimmed by 2 bases and 5 bases, with 15 bases remaining between them. The CDR3, as DNA: TGTGCCAGCAGCTTAAATCCAGGCTCTGGGGAGACCCAGTACTTC. It specifies CASSLNPGSGETQYF.

Only a few counts were recorded for this clone. The J gene is TRBJ2-3, the V gene TRBV10-2, with 9 bases fitting TRBD2. CDR3 size: 18 residues. Germline V gene data show CDR1 as WSHSY and CDR2 as SAAADI. Trimming cost V 0 bases and J 4 bases; bases outside gene matches: 11. CDR3 sequence: CASSESWVAGGPPDTQYF. CDR3 coding DNA: TGCGCCAGCAGTGAGTCGTGGGTGGCGGGAGGGCCCCCAGATACGCAGTATTTT.

This chain joins TRBV5-1 and TRBJ2-7; 8 bases are shared with TRBD2. Germline V CDR1 and CDR2: SGHRS, YFSETQ. The CDR3 sequence is 15 residues long. V dropped 0 bases and J dropped 7; count of bases not matched to a gene: 9. Here the CDR3 DNA reads TGCGCCAGCAGCTTGGATTGGCGGGGGGCAGGGGAGCAGTACTTC. Amino acid sequence: CASSLDWRGAGEQYF.

This clone has only one observation. The rearrangement joins TRBV2 to TRBJ2-7, with 7 bases identical to TRBD2. Germline assignment: CDR1 SNHLY and CDR2 FYNNEI. The CDR3 loop spans 17 amino acids. The V and J ends lost 4 bases and 2 bases, in that order; junction bases with no gene match: 14. This CDR3 is CASSVPGSGPKAYEQYF. The CDR3 DNA reads TGTGCCAGCAGTGTCCCTGGTAGCGGGCCGAAGGCCTACGAGCAGTACTTC.

This sequence joins TRBV6-4 and TRBJ2-7; 9 bases agree with TRBD1. Germline loops: CDR1 MRHNA, CDR2 SNTAGT. The V segment lost 6 bases and the J segment 4 bases; nucleotides outside the gene matches: 10. CDR3 length: 15 residues. CDR3 sequence: CASSIPGQGRYEQYF. The CDR3 coding sequence is TGTGCCAGCAGCATCCCGGGACAGGGTAGGTACGAGCAGTACTTC.

This sequence joins TRBV18 and TRBJ2-1; 7 bases map to TRBD2. The CDR3 consists of 16 residues. CDR1 is KGHSH and CDR2 is LQKENI in the germline V gene. The V segment lost 0 bases and the J segment 4 bases; nucleotides outside the gene matches: 6. The CDR3 loop is CASSPPRGTTYNEQFF. Written as DNA, the CDR3 is TGTGCCAGCTCACCACCTCGCGGGACTACGTACAATGAGCAGTTCTTC.

The gene calls are TRBV30 and TRBJ1-1; the match to TRBD1 covers 8 bases. V lost 5 bases and J lost 5; bases outside the gene matches: 4. CDR1 GTSNPN and CDR2 SVGIG come from the germline V gene (reference sequence). This CDR3 has 12 amino acids. CDR3 sequence: CAWGTGRTEAFF. CDR3 nucleotides: TGTGCCTGGGGGACAGGAAGGACTGAAGCTTTCTTT.

The rearrangement joins TRBV5-1 to TRBJ2-7; TRBD1 matches 7 bases. V shed 0 bases and J 5 bases; nucleotides not matched to a gene: 5. This CDR3 is built from 14 residues. Germline CDR1 SGHRS, CDR2 YFSETQ. CDR3 DNA sequence: TGCGCCAGCAGCTTGGTTGGCAGGGGGAACGAGCAGTACTTC. Protein: CASSLVGRGNEQYF.

The chain links TRBV12-5 to TRBJ2-7, with 8 positions matching TRBD1. The CDR3 sequence is 11 residues long. Trimming removed 8 bases from V and 3 bases from J; junction bases left unmatched: 0. In germline, CDR1 is LGHNT, CDR2 FRNRAP. CDR3 in DNA: TGTGCTAGTACAGGGGGCTACGAGCAGTACTTC. Its translation: CASTGGYEQYF.

The rearrangement joins TRBV27 to TRBJ1-1; 9 nucleotides align to TRBD1. The J segment lost 0 bases and the V segment lost 2 bases, leaving 7 bases of the junction unmatched. The CDR3 runs 17 residues. The germline CDR1 and CDR2 sequences are MNHEY and SMNVEV (reference sequence). The CDR3: CASSLSRDRDMNTEAFF. Written as DNA, the CDR3 is TGTGCCAGCAGTTTAAGCCGGGACAGGGACATGAACACTGAAGCTTTCTTT.

This chain uses TRBV5-1 with TRBJ2-3, with D uncertain. Deletions cut 6 bases from V and 2 bases from J, with 13 bases between. Germline CDR1 is SGHRS and CDR2 is YFSETQ. The CDR3 spans 14 residues. This chain's CDR3 is CASTSQSLTDTQYF. The CDR3 nucleotides read TGCGCCAGCACCTCACAGTCTCTCACAGATACGCAGTATTTT. Full variable domain (outside the CDR3, taken from reference TRBV5-1 and TRBJ2-3): KAGVTQTPRYLIKTRGQQVTLSCSPISGHRSVSWYQQTPGQGLQFLFEYFSETQRNKGNFPGRFSGRQFSNSRSEMNVSTLELGDSALYLCASTSQSLTDTQYFGPGTRLTVL.

This chain uses TRBV9 with TRBJ2-7; 10 bases align to TRBD1. V was clipped by 3 bases and J by 7 bases; unmatched bases: 10. The CDR3 runs to 15 residues. Per the germline V gene, CDR1 is SGDLS and CDR2 is YYNGEE. The CDR3 DNA follows: TGTGCCAGCAGCGCTACCGGGACAGGGGTTGAAGAGCAGTACTTC. Protein sequence: CASSATGTGVEEQYF.

The rearrangement joins TRBV7-9 to TRBJ2-3, with TRBD2 as a possible D gene (5 bases). The germline V gene encodes CDR1 SEHNR and CDR2 FQNEAQ (reference sequence). The length of the CDR3 is 13 residues. The germline V and J ends were trimmed by 1 base and 3 bases, with 5 bases remaining between them. The CDR3 region has the DNA TGTGCCAGCAGCTTAGGCGGGACAGATACGCAGTATTTT. Translated, it gives CASSLGGTDTQYF.

The V gene is TRBV9, the J gene TRBJ1-1; D is possibly TRBD1 (5 bases). Germline loops: CDR1 SGDLS, CDR2 YYNGEE. This CDR3 has 16 residues. V lost 0 bases to trimming and J lost 3 bases, with 15 bases between them. CDR3 coding DNA: TGTGCCAGCAGCGTAGCAATGAGGGGCGGGGACACTGAAGCTTTCTTT. Its protein product is CASSVAMRGGDTEAFF.

This clone occurred a few times. The chain is built from TRBV7-9 and TRBJ1-3; TRBD1 might be the D (5 bases). V was clipped by 4 bases and J by 6 bases, with 13 bases between them. The CDR3 is 14 residues long. Germline-derived CDR1 and CDR2 are SEHNR and FQNEAQ (reference sequence). The CDR3 spells CASSSPPGENTIYF. The CDR3 region has the DNA TGTGCCAGCAGCTCCCCCCCGGGGGAAAACACCATATATTTT. The variable domain in full, completed from reference TRBV7-9 and TRBJ1-3, reads DTGVSQNPRHKITKRGQNVTFRCDPISEHNRLYWYRQTLGQGPEFLTYFQNEAQLEKSRLLSDRFSAERPKGSFSTLEIQRTEQGDSAMYLCASSSPPGENTIYFGEGSWLTVV.

The gene calls are TRBV5-1 and TRBJ2-3; the D gene is possibly TRBD2 (5 bases). The CDR3 length is 15 residues. The V end was cut by 0 bases, the J end by 0 bases, with 8 bases between. Germline CDR1 SGHRS, CDR2 YFSETQ. As DNA, the CDR3 is TGCGCCAGCAGCTTGGACAGCGGAAGCACAGATACGCAGTATTTT. It codes for CASSLDSGSTDTQYF.

This chain links TRBV24-1 with TRBJ2-1, with TRBD2 as a possible D gene (6 bases). Trimming left V 3 bases short and J 5 bases short, with 13 bases between. The germline gives CDR1 KGHDR, CDR2 SFDVKD. CDR3 length equals 15 residues. CDR3 amino acids: CATSDPRLEDNEQFF. Written as DNA, the CDR3 is TGTGCCACCAGTGATCCCAGACTAGAAGACAATGAGCAGTTCTTC.

V gene TRBV5-4 combines with J gene TRBJ2-1; TRBD2 agrees at 14 bases. After removal of 4 bases from V and 4 bases from J, the junction contained 4 bases not matched to a gene. CDR1 and CDR2 from the germline V gene are SGHNT and YYREEE (reference sequence). This CDR3 region has 16 residues. This CDR3 reads CASSRGTSGSYNEQFF. The CDR3 DNA sequence: TGTGCCAGCAGCAGGGGGACTAGCGGGAGTTACAATGAGCAGTTCTTC.

This clone has only one observation. The chain combines TRBV6-5 with TRBJ1-1; TRBD1 matches 7 bases. The V and J ends lost 4 bases and 2 bases, in that order; junction bases with no gene match: 4. Germline V lookup: CDR1 MNHEY, CDR2 SVGAGI. The CDR3 covers 14 residues. CDR3 bases: TGTGCCAGCAGTTTCAGGGGGACTAACACTGAAGCTTTCTTT. Protein sequence: CASSFRGTNTEAFF.

This clone was detected once. The V gene is TRBV6-5, the J gene TRBJ1-1, with D maybe TRBD1 (6 bases). CDR1 is MNHEY and CDR2 is SVGAGI in the germline V gene. Trimming shortened V by 0 bases and J by 4 bases, and 15 bases separated the two germline ends. The CDR3 has 16 amino acids. The CDR3 DNA sequence: TGTGCCAGCAGTTACTCGACAGGAACTCCAGGCACTGAAGCTTTCTTT. It is translated as CASSYSTGTPGTEAFF.